Below, 32 T cell receptor beta chains from the same sample are listed, as sequenced in a study of cytomegalovirus exposure and HLA in healthy donors. Clones were read by immunoSEQ multiplex PCR, and TCRdb kept only the in-frame ones, dropping some. The sample lists under 250,000 clones; roughly 84% were seen once. Sequencing used PBMCs. These receptors were collected from a woman aged 18 to 35 in good health and CMV-seropositive.

The V call is TRBV18, the J call TRBJ1-1; D call uncertain. The V gene's germline CDR1 is KGHSH and CDR2 LQKENI. Trimming shortened V by 6 bases and J by 0 bases, and 8 bases separated the two germline ends. The length of the CDR3 is 13 residues. The CDR3 loop reads CASSEGMNTEAFF. The CDR3 DNA reads TGTGCCAGCTCGGAGGGCATGAACACTGAAGCTTTCTTT.

The chain uses TRBV7-9 and TRBJ2-2; 9 nucleotides align to TRBD1. J was trimmed by 6 bases and V by 5 bases; bases with no gene match: 7. The germline CDR1 and CDR2 sequences are SEHNR and FQNEAQ (reference sequence). This CDR3 region has 15 residues. CDR3 DNA: TGTGCCAGCAGCGTCGGGACAGGGTTTGCCGGGGAGCTGTTTTTT. Residues: CASSVGTGFAGELFF. Based on the CDR3 plus reference TRBV7-9 and TRBJ2-2, the full variable domain is DTGVSQNPRHKITKRGQNVTFRCDPISEHNRLYWYRQTLGQGPEFLTYFQNEAQLEKSRLLSDRFSAERPKGSFSTLEIQRTEQGDSAMYLCASSVGTGFAGELFFGEGSRLTVL.

This rearrangement joins TRBV28 to TRBJ2-7, with D perhaps matching TRBD2 (6 bases). CDR3 length equals 14 residues. V lost 6 bases and J lost 0, with 12 bases in between. CDR1 and CDR2 from the germline V gene are MDHEN and SYDVKM. CDR3 sequence: CASRTRGISYEQYF. CDR3 bases: TGTGCCAGCAGGACTAGAGGGATCTCCTACGAGCAGTACTTC.

The chain is built from TRBV6-5 and TRBJ1-1; 7 bases map to TRBD1. CDR1 is MNHEY and CDR2 is SVGAGI in the germline V gene. This CDR3 has 14 residues. The V gene end was trimmed by 6 bases and the J gene end by 4 bases; junction bases not matched to a gene: 8. As DNA, the CDR3 is TGTGCCAGCAGCCAGGACAGGCTCTCCACTGAAGCTTTCTTT. Translating gives CASSQDRLSTEAFF.

This clone has a handful of counts. This CDR3 is also generated by other DNA sequences in the sample. The chain combines TRBV5-1 with TRBJ1-5, with unresolved D. CDR1 SGHRS and CDR2 YFSETQ come from the germline V gene. Trimming took off 0 bases at V and 0 bases at J, with 7 bases between the two ends. The CDR3 extends over 15 amino acids. CDR3 loop: CASSLDSYSNQPQHF. The DNA for the CDR3 is TGCGCCAGCAGCTTGGACAGCTATAGCAATCAGCCCCAGCATTTT.

The chain recombines TRBV18 with TRBJ2-1; 10 bases agree with TRBD2. Germline lookup yields CDR1 KGHSH and CDR2 LQKENI. The CDR3 extends over 19 amino acids. After removal of 0 bases from V and 4 bases from J, the junction contained 12 bases not matched to a gene. CDR3 nucleotide sequence: TGTGCCAGCTCACCACCGCTGCTAGCGGGAGTAAGGGGGTACAATGAGCAGTTCTTC. Translating it yields CASSPPLLAGVRGYNEQFF.

CDR3 loop: CASSLAGLTEAFF. The CDR3 DNA follows: TGCGCCAGCAGCTTGGCGGGGTTAACTGAAGCTTTCTTT. V and J are TRBV5-1 and TRBJ1-1; no definite D call. With 0 bases removed from V and 5 bases from J, the gap between germline ends came to 8 bases. Germline V gives CDR1 SGHRS, CDR2 YFSETQ. The CDR3 is made up of 13 amino acids.

The chain employs TRBV5-6 and TRBJ2-5; D uncertain. V was clipped by 4 bases and J by 3 bases, with 13 bases between them. Germline CDR1 reads SGHDT; CDR2 reads YYEEEE. CDR3 length equals 14 residues. The CDR3 DNA reads as TGTGCCAGCAGCACCGTCAGTTACGAAGAGACCCAGTACTTC. It encodes CASSTVSYEETQYF. Using reference TRBV5-6 and TRBJ2-5 for the parts outside the CDR3, the full variable domain is DAGVTQSPTHLIKTRGQQVTLRCSPKSGHDTVSWYQQALGQGPQFIFQYYEEEERQRGNFPDRFSGHQFPNYSSELNVNALLLGDSALYLCASSTVSYEETQYFGPGTRLLVL.

The rearrangement joins TRBV6-1 to TRBJ1-1, with D possibly being TRBD1 (6 bases). The CDR3 runs 13 residues. The V and J ends lost 3 bases and 3 bases respectively, with 8 bases between them. From germline, CDR1 is MNHNS and CDR2 SASEGT. CDR3 sequence (DNA): TGTGCCAGCAGTGACGGGGGGCACACTGAAGCTTTCTTT. Its translation: CASSDGGHTEAFF.

This chain links TRBV9 with TRBJ2-7; 7 bases fit TRBD2. With 0 bases clipped from V and 2 bases from J, the junction kept 5 bases outside the gene matches. The CDR3 consists of 15 residues. Germline CDR1 SGDLS, CDR2 YYNGEE. CDR3 residues: CASSVGGGRPYEQYF. In DNA form, the CDR3 reads TGTGCCAGCAGCGTAGGGGGGGGGAGGCCCTACGAGCAGTACTTC.

V usage is TRBV6-6 and J usage is TRBJ2-7, with TRBD2 identical over 10 bases. The CDR3 sequence is 15 residues long. V shed 3 bases, J shed 7 bases, and the junction held 9 bases outside the gene matches. Germline CDR1 MNHNY, CDR2 SVGAGI (reference sequence). For the CDR3, the DNA is TGTGCCAGCAGTTATCTAGCGGGAGTACCGAGGGAGCAGTACTTC. Residues: CASSYLAGVPREQYF.

The chain links TRBV7-8 to TRBJ2-3, with 15 bases that match TRBD2. J was trimmed by 2 bases and V by 4 bases; bases with no gene match: 4. In germline, CDR1 is SGHVS, CDR2 FQNEAQ. The CDR3 has 17 amino acids. The chain's CDR3 is CASSYGLAGGTTDTQYF. The CDR3 bases are TGTGCCAGCAGCTACGGACTAGCGGGAGGGACCACAGATACGCAGTATTTT. The whole variable domain, remainder taken from reference TRBV7-8 and TRBJ2-3, is GAGVSQSPRYKVAKRGQDVALRCDPISGHVSLFWYQQALGQGPEFLTYFQNEAQLDKSGLPSDRFFAERPEGSVSTLKIQRTQQEDSAVYLCASSYGLAGGTTDTQYFGPGTRLTVL.

The chain employs TRBV18 and TRBJ2-7; the D gene is possibly TRBD1 (6 bases). V was clipped by 3 bases and J by 3 bases, with 9 bases between them. This CDR3 region has 13 residues. CDR1 is KGHSH and CDR2 is LQKENI in the germline V gene. CDR3 in amino acids: CASSPQGNYEQYF. The CDR3 DNA follows: TGTGCCAGCTCACCCCAGGGGAACTACGAGCAGTACTTC.

V is TRBV4-1 and J is TRBJ2-2; 8 positions match TRBD2. The CDR3 runs to 18 residues. Trimming removed 5 bases from V and 0 bases from J; junction bases left unmatched: 11. The V gene's germline CDR1 is MGHRA and CDR2 YSYEKL. The CDR3 loop reads CASSYHSGGRSNTGELFF. The CDR3, as DNA: TGCGCCAGCAGCTATCACAGCGGGGGCCGATCGAACACCGGGGAGCTGTTTTTT.

The V call is TRBV15, the J call TRBJ2-7, with TRBD2 matching over 8 bases. This CDR3 has 17 amino acids. The germline CDR1 and CDR2 sequences are LNHNV and YYDKDF (reference sequence). V lost 1 base and J lost 6; bases outside the gene matches: 14. The CDR3 loop reads CATSRGRTSGRVSEQYF. The CDR3 nucleotides are TGTGCCACCAGCAGAGGCCGTACGAGCGGGAGAGTTTCCGAGCAGTACTTC.

This chain links TRBV28 with TRBJ2-5; no clear D. CDR3 size: 15 residues. V was clipped by 8 bases and J by 4 bases, with 20 bases between them. CDR1 MDHEN and CDR2 SYDVKM come from the germline V gene. CDR3 protein: CASLPPAGQRETQYF. CDR3 bases: TGTGCCAGCCTTCCACCGGCAGGTCAGAGAGAGACCCAGTACTTC.

This clone was observed a few times. The chain links TRBV2 to TRBJ2-2, with D perhaps TRBD2 (5 bases). This CDR3 has 14 amino acids. V dropped 7 bases and J dropped 1 base, with 10 bases sitting between them. The germline V gene encodes CDR1 SNHLY and CDR2 FYNNEI. CDR3 region: CASKGLQNTGELFF. Written as DNA, the CDR3 is TGTGCCAGCAAAGGACTGCAGAACACCGGGGAGCTGTTTTTT.

V and J are TRBV7-6 and TRBJ2-7; possibly TRBD2 for D (5 bases). CDR3 length: 14 residues. Germline values: CDR1 SGHVS, CDR2 FNYEAQ. Trimming left V 8 bases short and J 2 bases short, with 16 bases between. CDR3 in amino acids: CASGSDGSAYEQYF. The DNA for the CDR3 is TGTGCCAGCGGGAGTGATGGGAGTGCCTACGAGCAGTACTTC.

This clone was seen only once. The chain is built from TRBV28 and TRBJ2-7; D might be TRBD2 (6 bases). CDR3 length: 12 residues. The germline gives CDR1 MDHEN, CDR2 SYDVKM. Trimming shortened V by 6 bases and J by 6 bases, and 12 bases separated the two germline ends. The CDR3 DNA reads TGTGCCAGCAGGTTACTAGCCAGCGAGCAGTACTTC. Translating it yields CASRLLASEQYF.

CDR3 protein: CASSSPSGSEETQYF. CDR3 nucleotides: TGTGCCAGCAGTTCCCCGAGCGGGAGCGAAGAGACCCAGTACTTC. The J gene is TRBJ2-5, the V gene TRBV28; 8 bases map to TRBD2. From germline, CDR1 is MDHEN and CDR2 SYDVKM. The CDR3 totals 15 residues. Trimming took 4 bases from V and 3 from J; bases not matched to a gene: 7.

This sequence joins TRBV29-1 and TRBJ2-7; D is undetermined. This CDR3 has 14 amino acids. Between the trimmed V and J ends, which lost 0 bases and 5 bases, there was a span of 14 bases. Per the germline V gene, CDR1 is SQVTM and CDR2 is ANQGSEA. The CDR3: CSVEDSRPVHEQYF. DNA for the CDR3: TGCAGCGTTGAAGATAGCAGACCCGTCCACGAGCAGTACTTC.

The V call is TRBV7-8, the J call TRBJ1-2; D ambiguous. The CDR3 length is 14 residues. The germline V and J ends were trimmed by 0 bases and 0 bases, with 5 bases remaining between them. The germline gives CDR1 SGHVS, CDR2 FQNEAQ. CDR3 amino acids: CASSLAGANYGYTF. The DNA of the CDR3 is TGTGCCAGCAGCTTAGCGGGAGCTAACTATGGCTACACCTTC.

V and J are TRBV4-1 and TRBJ1-1; tentatively, D is TRBD1 (6 bases). The germline V and J ends were trimmed by 1 base and 1 base, with 10 bases remaining between them. The CDR3 covers 15 residues. Germline CDR1 reads MGHRA; CDR2 reads YSYEKL. The CDR3 protein is CASSQVGGANTEAFF. CDR3 bases: TGCGCCAGCAGCCAAGTAGGGGGTGCGAACACTGAAGCTTTCTTT.

The chain couples TRBV10-2 to TRBJ2-3, with D maybe TRBD1 (6 bases). Trimming took 5 bases from V and 3 from J, leaving 12 bases between them. CDR1 is WSHSY, CDR2 SAAADI, per germline. The CDR3 totals 14 residues. CDR3 protein: CASSPGVSTDTQYF. CDR3 DNA sequence: TGCGCCAGCAGTCCAGGGGTATCAACAGATACGCAGTATTTT.

This clone was picked up one time. CDR3 protein: CAISESTSGSYEQFF. The CDR3 DNA is TGTGCCATCAGTGAGTCGACTAGCGGGAGTTATGAGCAGTTCTTC. The V and J genes are TRBV10-3 and TRBJ2-1; TRBD2 matches at 12 bases. The germline V gene has CDR1 ENHRY and CDR2 SYGVKD. CDR3 length equals 15 residues. Germline trimming cut 0 bases from V and 8 bases from J; bases unmatched to any gene: 2.

V usage is TRBV6-1 and J usage is TRBJ2-7, with 10 bases lining up with TRBD1. The trim removed 4 bases at V and 4 bases at J, leaving 7 bases unmatched. CDR1 and CDR2 (germline): MNHNS, SASEGT. This CDR3 has 15 amino acids. The chain's CDR3 is CASSAEDRGFYEQYF. In DNA, the CDR3 is TGTGCCAGCAGTGCGGAGGACAGGGGGTTTTACGAGCAGTACTTC.

The chain recombines TRBV10-2 with TRBJ2-3, with D possibly matching TRBD2 (7 bases). The germline V gene has CDR1 WSHSY and CDR2 SAAADI. Trimming stripped 8 bases from V and 3 bases from J, with 30 bases between. The length of the CDR3 is 19 residues. The CDR3 region is CASRPSRRGGGVWTDTQYF. CDR3 DNA: TGCGCCAGCCGCCCGTCTCGGAGAGGGGGAGGGGTGTGGACAGATACGCAGTATTTT.

This chain connects TRBV25-1 to TRBJ1-3, with 7 bases aligning to TRBD1. V lost 3 bases, J lost 4 bases, and 9 bases stayed unmatched. This CDR3 spans 16 amino acids. Germline V CDR1 and CDR2: MGHDK, SYGVNS. CDR3 nucleotides: TGTGCCAGCAGTGATTCGAACAGGGGTTCCGGAAACACCATATATTTT. Its translation is CASSDSNRGSGNTIYF.

This clone was seen more than once but under ten times. This chain joins TRBV4-2 and TRBJ2-7; the D is unclear. V was shortened by 4 bases and J by 5 bases, with 15 bases between the two germline ends. The CDR3 spans 14 residues. The germline V gene encodes CDR1 LGHNA and CDR2 YNFKEQ. The CDR3 reads CASSPPLRRNEQYF. CDR3 coding DNA: TGTGCCAGCAGCCCCCCTTTGCGGCGTAACGAGCAGTACTTC.

The DNA of the CDR3 is TGTGCCAGCAGCCCCGAGGGAGTCTCCTTCTATGGCTACACCTTC. Its protein product is CASSPEGVSFYGYTF. The rearrangement joins TRBV6-5 to TRBJ1-2, with no clear D. CDR1 and CDR2 (germline): MNHEY, SVGAGI. The V gene lost 6 bases and the J gene lost 4 bases, with 18 bases spanning the gap. The CDR3 covers 15 residues.

J is TRBJ2-7 and V is TRBV30, with D tentatively TRBD1 (6 bases). With 2 bases removed from V and 5 bases from J, the gap between germline ends came to 13 bases. Per the germline V gene, CDR1 is GTSNPN and CDR2 is SVGIG (reference sequence). The CDR3 extends over 13 amino acids. CDR3 DNA sequence: TGTGCCTGGAGTTGGCAGGGGTTACACGAGCAGTACTTC. Encoded protein: CAWSWQGLHEQYF.

This sequence joins TRBV5-1 and TRBJ1-4, with 8 bases matching TRBD1. Germline trimming cut 4 bases from V and 8 bases from J; bases unmatched to any gene: 7. CDR1 is SGHRS and CDR2 is YFSETQ in the germline V gene. The CDR3 loop spans 14 amino acids. Here the CDR3 reads CASSPGQGEEKLFF. CDR3 nucleotide sequence: TGCGCCAGCAGCCCCGGACAGGGCGAGGAAAAACTGTTTTTT.